This T cell receptor (beta chain) is from a study of cytomegalovirus exposure and HLA in healthy donors. General observations from the study: Segments of the TCR beta V type were, in most cases, productive about 90% or about 30% of the time in an earlier analysis. The classifier, whose performance was assessed in both the original and validation cohorts, reportedly diagnosed cytomegalovirus status with high specificity and sensitivity.

As to this clone: Its specificity is unknown.

Use of 60 Vbeta and 13 Jbeta primers characterized the PCR. Repertoires were generated with immunoSEQ multiplex PCR, while TCRdb's copy carries only in-frame clones and drops some. The sample includes some 140,000 clones, approximately 62% seen only once; the top ten take more than 1.5%. The sequencing input was PBMCs. This sequence was found in a human donor in good health.

CDR3 loop: CASSLTNVYEQYF. For the CDR3, the DNA is TGTGCCAGCAGCCTGACTAACGTCTACGAGCAGTACTTC. The chain is built from TRBV7-9 and TRBJ2-7; D perhaps matches TRBD2 (5 bases). The ends were cut back, 5 bases at V and 3 bases at J, with 11 bases in the middle. The CDR3 spans 13 residues. Germline V lookup: CDR1 SEHNR, CDR2 FQNEAQ (reference sequence).